Presented here are 8 T cell receptor beta chains from one specimen sequenced in a study of blood T cell repertoires in COVID-19. Assay: immunoSEQ multiplex PCR; the TCRdb copy retains only in-frame clones and omits some. The sample has a few hundred thousand clones; about nine tenths are singletons. The sequenced material came from PBMCs or T cells enriched from blood (not recorded which). The receptors originated from a woman aged 25 to 45 who had recovered from COVID-19.

The chain joins TRBV7-6 to TRBJ2-5, with a weak D call TRBD2 (5 bases). There are 15 residues in the CDR3. The ends were cut back, 1 base at V and 5 bases at J, with 14 bases in the middle. Germline CDR1 reads SGHVS; CDR2 reads FNYEAQ. As DNA, the CDR3 is TGTGCCAGCAGCTTAGTCGGGGAAATGAGGGAGACCCAGTACTTC. It codes for CASSLVGEMRETQYF.

A note on this clone: Without the conserved terminal phenylalanine or tryptophan, this CDR3 likely stems from a read error. The limits of the CDR3 on the DNA are not certain, so only TCRdb's listed CDR3 is given. The chain recombines TRBV5-3 with TRBJ1-1. TRBV5-3 carries the ORF label, with uncertain function. Ends included, the CDR3 has 11 residues. The CDR3 is CARSLGQPGND.

The chain is built from TRBV7-3 and TRBJ1-2, with D maybe TRBD1 (5 bases). V was cut by 5 bases and J by 0 bases, with 10 bases left in between. Germline lookup yields CDR1 SGHTA and CDR2 FQGTGA. CDR3 size: 14 residues. CDR3: CASSLGPANYGYTF. In DNA, the CDR3 is TGTGCCAGCAGCCTGGGGCCCGCTAACTATGGCTACACCTTC.

CDR3 nucleotides: TGTGCCAGCAGCTACCCCCAGGGAGGGGGGACCCAGTACTTC. Protein product: CASSYPQGGGTQYF. V gene TRBV5-4 combines with J gene TRBJ2-5, with D possibly being TRBD2 (7 bases). From germline, CDR1 is SGHNT and CDR2 YYREEE (reference sequence). The length of the CDR3 is 14 residues. V lost 3 bases to trimming and J lost 7 bases, with 16 bases between them.

CDR3 in amino acids: CASSSGQGGSPLHF. CDR3 nucleotide sequence: TGTGCCAGCAGTTCCGGACAGGGTGGGTCACCCCTCCACTTT. This chain joins TRBV28 and TRBJ1-6; 8 bases are shared with TRBD1. Germline V CDR1 and CDR2: MDHEN, SYDVKM. Trimming took 4 bases from V and 10 from J; bases not matched to a gene: 6. This CDR3 is 14 amino acids long.

This clone was observed once. This chain links TRBV11-2 with TRBJ1-1, with D possibly being TRBD1 (6 bases). Trimming shortened V by 3 bases and J by 5 bases, and 13 bases separated the two germline ends. Germline V CDR1 and CDR2: SGHAT, FQNNGV. CDR3 length: 14 residues. CDR3 amino acids: CASSFLGRGTEAFF. The CDR3, as DNA: TGTGCCAGCAGCTTTCTCGGCAGGGGAACTGAAGCTTTCTTT.

This clone showed up just once. This chain links TRBV10-3 with TRBJ2-1; 11 bases are shared with TRBD2. V lost 5 bases, J lost 8 bases, and 8 bases stayed unmatched. CDR1 is ENHRY, CDR2 SYGVKD, per germline. The CDR3 extends over 15 amino acids. The CDR3 coding sequence is TGTGCCATCAGTATGACTAGCGGGACCCTATATGAGCAGTTCTTC. It is translated as CAISMTSGTLYEQFF.

The chain joins TRBV18 to TRBJ1-1, with 9 bases matching TRBD1. Germline CDR1 and CDR2: KGHSH and LQKENI. V was clipped by 6 bases and J by 1 base; unmatched bases: 3. The CDR3 has 14 amino acids. CDR3 coding DNA: TGTGCCAGCTCGATGGACAGGGGGAACACTGAAGCTTTCTTT. It is translated as CASSMDRGNTEAFF.